The 18 T cell receptor beta chains below all came from one sample that was sequenced in a study of blood T cell repertoires in COVID-19. Data came from immunoSEQ multiplex PCR; TCRdb stores just in-frame clones and leaves some out. The profile shows roughly 230,000 clones, roughly nine tenths of them singletons. Sample: peripheral blood. The receptors were gathered from a woman in her thirties or forties who had recovered from COVID-19.

Only a few counts were recorded for this clone. The CDR3 nucleotides read TGTGCCATCAGTGAGGCGACTCGGAACACTGAAGCTTTCTTT. Amino acid sequence: CAISEATRNTEAFF. The chain carries TRBV10-3 and TRBJ1-1; the D is unclear. V was shortened by 2 bases and J by 1 base, with 8 bases between the two germline ends. Germline lookup yields CDR1 ENHRY and CDR2 SYGVKD. This CDR3 has 14 amino acids.

This rearrangement joins TRBV3-1 (or the pseudogene TRBV3-2) to TRBJ2-3, with 7 bases fitting TRBD2. The ends lost 0 bases at V and 2 bases at J; junction bases unmatched: 11. In germline, CDR1 is LGHDT, CDR2 YNNKEL (reference sequence). The CDR3 is made up of 18 amino acids. The CDR3 region has the DNA TGTGCCAGCAGCCAAGATTGGATAGCGGGCCCCCTCACAGATACGCAGTATTTT. This gives the protein CASSQDWIAGPLTDTQYF.

The gene calls are TRBV7-9 and TRBJ2-3, with TRBD1 matching over 10 bases. This CDR3 comprises 16 residues. With 5 bases clipped from V and 4 bases from J, the junction kept 9 bases outside the gene matches. The germline V gene encodes CDR1 SEHNR and CDR2 FQNEAQ (reference sequence). The CDR3 sequence is CASSPRDRGVADTQYF. DNA of the CDR3: TGTGCCAGCAGCCCTCGGGACAGGGGTGTGGCAGATACGCAGTATTTT.

The V and J genes are TRBV28 and TRBJ2-7, with D possibly matching TRBD2 (6 bases). The germline V and J ends were trimmed by 4 bases and 5 bases, with 15 bases remaining between them. Germline V CDR1 and CDR2: MDHEN, SYDVKM. This CDR3 is built from 14 residues. The CDR3 DNA reads as TGTGCCAGCAGTTCCCCTGAGGCGGGGAACGAGCAGTACTTC. Translated, it gives CASSSPEAGNEQYF.

The DNA of the CDR3 is TGTGCCAGCAGCCTAACAGGGGGCCTCTACGAGCAGTACGTC. Translation gives CASSLTGGLYEQYV. J is TRBJ2-7 and V is TRBV6-6; TRBD1 agrees at 9 bases. Germline V gene data show CDR1 as MNHNY and CDR2 as SVGAGI (reference sequence). The CDR3 is 14 amino acids. Trimming removed 6 bases from V and 3 bases from J; junction bases left unmatched: 6.

This clone was observed once. This chain joins TRBV5-6 and TRBJ2-1; 10 bases fit TRBD2. V trimming: 0 bases; J trimming: 10 bases; junction bases outside the gene matches: 4. The CDR3 is made up of 14 amino acids. Germline values: CDR1 SGHDT, CDR2 YYEEEE. This CDR3 is CASSLGLAGDEQFF. The CDR3 DNA is TGTGCCAGCAGCTTGGGGCTAGCGGGAGACGAGCAGTTCTTC.

V usage is TRBV19 and J usage is TRBJ1-2; D call uncertain. The CDR3 is 12 residues long. Trimming removed 2 bases at V and 7 bases at J, with 8 bases between. Germline loops: CDR1 LNHDA, CDR2 SQIVND (reference sequence). As DNA, the CDR3 is TGTGCCAGTAGTATACTCTCAGGTGGCTACACCTTC. Its translation: CASSILSGGYTF.

In its sample, this clone was seen many times. The chain couples TRBV11-1 to TRBJ2-5; 7 bases agree with TRBD1. Unmatched junction bases numbered 5, after V lost 4 bases and J lost 3 bases. CDR1 and CDR2 (germline): SGHAT, FQDESV (reference sequence). There are 14 residues in the CDR3. For the CDR3, the DNA is TGTGCCAGCAGCTCGGACAGGCGGGAAGAGACCCAGTACTTC. It is translated as CASSSDRREETQYF.

V usage is TRBV7-9 and J usage is TRBJ1-1, with TRBD1 as a possible D gene (5 bases). V lost 2 bases and J lost 5, with 12 bases in between. The CDR3 spans 14 residues. Germline CDR1 reads SEHNR; CDR2 reads FQNEAQ (reference sequence). CDR3 coding DNA: TGTGCCAGCAGCTTACTCAAGGGGTCGACTGAAGCTTTCTTT. It encodes CASSLLKGSTEAFF.

The chain links TRBV12-5 to TRBJ2-1; 7 bases line up with TRBD1. Per the germline V gene, CDR1 is LGHNT and CDR2 is FRNRAP. V dropped 2 bases and J dropped 6; count of bases not matched to a gene: 7. CDR3 length: 15 amino acids. The CDR3 loop is CASGLSSGTVNEQFF. CDR3 nucleotides: TGTGCTAGTGGTTTGTCTTCCGGGACAGTCAATGAGCAGTTCTTC. Full variable domain (outside the CDR3, taken from reference TRBV12-5 and TRBJ2-1): DARVTQTPRHKVTEMGQEVTMRCQPILGHNTVFWYRQTMMQGLELLAYFRNRAPLDDSGMPKDRFSAEMPDATLATLKIQPSEPRDSAVYFCASGLSSGTVNEQFFGPGTRLTVL.

V gene TRBV28 combines with J gene TRBJ1-5; 9 positions agree with TRBD1. Germline V gene sequence: CDR1 MDHEN, CDR2 SYDVKM. J was trimmed by 2 bases and V by 4 bases; bases with no gene match: 3. The CDR3 totals 15 residues. CDR3 bases: TGTGCCAGCAGTTCCAGACAGGGGGGCAATCAGCCCCAGCATTTT. Protein: CASSSRQGGNQPQHF.

This clone was recorded a few times. In DNA, the CDR3 is TGTGCCAGCAGATATAGACCGACTCTACGATATGGCTACACCTTC. Translated, it gives CASRYRPTLRYGYTF. The chain combines TRBV27 with TRBJ1-2; D is uncertain. Germline V gene sequence: CDR1 MNHEY, CDR2 SMNVEV (reference sequence). V was pared by 6 bases and J by 5 bases, with 19 bases between. This CDR3 region has 15 residues.

The chain employs TRBV7-9 and TRBJ1-1, with D possibly TRBD1 on 5 matching bases. The germline V gene has CDR1 SEHNR and CDR2 FQNEAQ (reference sequence). This CDR3 is 15 amino acids long. Trimming left V 8 bases short and J 3 bases short, with 19 bases between. Written as DNA, the CDR3 is TGTGCCAGCTTCTCGACAGCGAGCGTGGACACTGAAGCTTTCTTT. This translates into CASFSTASVDTEAFF.

J is TRBJ2-7 and V is TRBV14; D possibly corresponds to TRBD1 (5 bases). This CDR3 contains 10 residues. Per the germline V gene, CDR1 is SGHDN and CDR2 is FVKESK. Between the trimmed V and J ends, which lost 10 bases and 4 bases, there was a span of 8 bases. The CDR3 loop reads CAIDSYEQYV. DNA for the CDR3: TGTGCCATCGACAGTTACGAGCAGTACGTC.

In its sample, this clone was seen once. The rearrangement joins TRBV27 to TRBJ2-1; D might be TRBD1 (5 bases). From germline, CDR1 is MNHEY and CDR2 SMNVEV (reference sequence). V was clipped by 2 bases and J by 3 bases, with 8 bases between them. This CDR3 contains 14 residues. Here the CDR3 reads CASSLTDIYNEQFF. CDR3 DNA: TGTGCCAGCAGTTTAACGGACATCTACAATGAGCAGTTCTTC.

CDR3 loop: CASSFGLGHWAFF. The CDR3 nucleotides read TGTGCCAGCAGCTTTGGGTTAGGACATTGGGCTTTCTTT. This sequence joins TRBV5-4 and TRBJ1-1; tentative D call: TRBD1 (5 bases). Germline V lookup: CDR1 SGHNT, CDR2 YYREEE (reference sequence). The V end lost 2 bases, the J end lost 11 bases, and 16 bases lay between the germline ends. The CDR3 contains 13 residues.

This clone has only one observation. This sequence joins TRBV12-3 or TRBV12-4 and TRBJ2-1; no reliable D call. Trimming cost V 5 bases and J 6 bases, with 11 bases left between them. The CDR3 runs 13 residues. The CDR3, as DNA: TGTGCCAGCAGTCCGCGGTATAGCAATGAGCAGTTCTTC. Translating it yields CASSPRYSNEQFF.

The rearrangement uses TRBV10-2 and TRBJ2-5, with 10 bases lining up with TRBD2. CDR3 size: 17 residues. Trimming at V came to 5 bases and at J to 0 bases, leaving 9 bases not matched to a gene. Per germline, CDR1 WSHSY and CDR2 SAAADI. The CDR3 DNA is TGCGCCAGCAGTACCTCCGAGACTAGCGGGTACCAAGAGACCCAGTACTTC. As protein: CASSTSETSGYQETQYF.